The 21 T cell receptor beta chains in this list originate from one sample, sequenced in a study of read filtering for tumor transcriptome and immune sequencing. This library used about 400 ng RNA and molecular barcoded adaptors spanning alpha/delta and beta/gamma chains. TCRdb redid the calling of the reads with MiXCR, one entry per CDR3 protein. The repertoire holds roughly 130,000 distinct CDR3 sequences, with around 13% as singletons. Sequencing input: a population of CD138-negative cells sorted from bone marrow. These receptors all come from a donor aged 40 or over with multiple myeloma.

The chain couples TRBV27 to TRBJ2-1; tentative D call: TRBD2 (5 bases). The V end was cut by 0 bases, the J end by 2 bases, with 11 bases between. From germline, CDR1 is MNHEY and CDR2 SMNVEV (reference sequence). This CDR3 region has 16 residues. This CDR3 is CASSLSWRVAYNEQFF. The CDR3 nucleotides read TGTGCCAGCAGTTTATCCTGGCGGGTGGCCTACAATGAGCAGTTCTTC.

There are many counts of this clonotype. The CDR3 DNA sequence: TGTGCCAGCAGTTACTCAGCGGAGCGGAGTAGCAAGAAACCCACTAGTCCTGGGGCCAACGTCCTGACTTTC. This encodes CASSYSAERSSKKPTSPGANVLTF. The chain carries TRBV6-2 or TRBV6-3 and TRBJ2-6; perhaps TRBD2 as D (5 bases). V lost 0 bases to trimming and J lost 2 bases, with 32 bases between them. This CDR3 comprises 24 residues. CDR1 and CDR2 from the germline V gene are MNHEY and SVGEGT.

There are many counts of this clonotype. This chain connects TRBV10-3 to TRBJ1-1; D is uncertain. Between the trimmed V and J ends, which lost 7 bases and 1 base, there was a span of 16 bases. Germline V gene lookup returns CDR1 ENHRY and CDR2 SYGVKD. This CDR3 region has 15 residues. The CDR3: CAIKLSDLRNTEAFF. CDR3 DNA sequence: TGTGCCATCAAATTGAGCGATTTGAGGAACACTGAAGCTTTCTTT.

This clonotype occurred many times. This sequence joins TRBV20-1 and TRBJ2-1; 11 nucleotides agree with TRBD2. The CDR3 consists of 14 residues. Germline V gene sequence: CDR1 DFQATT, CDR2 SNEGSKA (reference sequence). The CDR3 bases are TGCAGCCTCATTACTAGCGGGAGCTACAATGAGCAGTTCTTC. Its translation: CSLITSGSYNEQFF.

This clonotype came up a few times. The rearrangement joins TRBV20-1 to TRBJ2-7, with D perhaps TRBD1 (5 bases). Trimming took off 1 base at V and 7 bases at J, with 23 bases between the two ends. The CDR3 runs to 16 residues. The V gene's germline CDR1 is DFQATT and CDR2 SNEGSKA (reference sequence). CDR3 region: CSARVPLGHPLSEQYF. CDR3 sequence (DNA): TGCAGTGCTAGAGTTCCCCTTGGACACCCCCTAAGTGAGCAGTACTTC.

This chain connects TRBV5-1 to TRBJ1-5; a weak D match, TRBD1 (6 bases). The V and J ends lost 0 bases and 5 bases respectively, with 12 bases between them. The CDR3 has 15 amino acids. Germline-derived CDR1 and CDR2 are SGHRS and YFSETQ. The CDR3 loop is CASSLDGGVDQPQHF. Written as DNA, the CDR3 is TGCGCCAGCAGCTTGGACGGGGGCGTAGATCAGCCCCAGCATTTT. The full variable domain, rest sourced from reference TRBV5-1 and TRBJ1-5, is KAGVTQTPRYLIKTRGQQVTLSCSPISGHRSVSWYQQTPGQGLQFLFEYFSETQRNKGNFPGRFSGRQFSNSRSEMNVSTLELGDSALYLCASSLDGGVDQPQHFGDGTRLSIL.

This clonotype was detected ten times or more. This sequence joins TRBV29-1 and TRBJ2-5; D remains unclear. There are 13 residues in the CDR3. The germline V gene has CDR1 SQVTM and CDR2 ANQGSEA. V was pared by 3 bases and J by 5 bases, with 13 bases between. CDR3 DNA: TGCAGCGTTGATTCTTTTTCGTCGGAGACCCAGTACTTC. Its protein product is CSVDSFSSETQYF.

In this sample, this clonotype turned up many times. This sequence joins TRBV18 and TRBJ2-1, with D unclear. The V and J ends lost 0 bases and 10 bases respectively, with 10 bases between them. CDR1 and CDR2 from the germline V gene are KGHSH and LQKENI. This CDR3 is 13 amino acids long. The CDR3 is CASSPPPSREQFF. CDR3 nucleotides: TGTGCCAGCTCACCACCACCCAGCAGGGAGCAGTTCTTC.

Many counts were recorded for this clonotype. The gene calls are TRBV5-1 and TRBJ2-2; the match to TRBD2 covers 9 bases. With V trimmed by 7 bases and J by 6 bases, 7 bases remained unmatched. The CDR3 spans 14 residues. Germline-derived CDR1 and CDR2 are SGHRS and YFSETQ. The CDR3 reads CASSLSSGAGELFF. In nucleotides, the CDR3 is TGCGCCAGCTCGTTGTCTAGCGGGGCCGGGGAGCTGTTTTTT.

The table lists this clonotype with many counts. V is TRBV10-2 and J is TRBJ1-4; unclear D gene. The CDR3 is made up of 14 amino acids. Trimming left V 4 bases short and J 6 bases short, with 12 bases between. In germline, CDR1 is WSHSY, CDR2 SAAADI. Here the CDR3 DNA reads TGCGCCAGCAGTGGGACCTTAGCACATGAAAAACTGTTTTTT. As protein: CASSGTLAHEKLFF.

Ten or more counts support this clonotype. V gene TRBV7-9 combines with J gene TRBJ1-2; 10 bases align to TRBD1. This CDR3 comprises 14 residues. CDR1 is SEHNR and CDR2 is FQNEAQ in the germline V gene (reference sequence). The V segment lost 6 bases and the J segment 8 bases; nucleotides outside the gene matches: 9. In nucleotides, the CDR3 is TGTGCCAGCAGTTGGGACAGGGGAGAGGAAGGCTACACCTTC. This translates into CASSWDRGEEGYTF.

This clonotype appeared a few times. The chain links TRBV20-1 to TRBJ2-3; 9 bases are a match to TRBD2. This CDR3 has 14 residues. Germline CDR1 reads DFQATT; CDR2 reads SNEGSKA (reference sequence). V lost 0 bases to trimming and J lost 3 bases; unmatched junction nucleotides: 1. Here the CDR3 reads CSARDSGGTDTQYF. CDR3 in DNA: TGCAGTGCTAGAGATAGCGGGGGAACAGATACGCAGTATTTT.

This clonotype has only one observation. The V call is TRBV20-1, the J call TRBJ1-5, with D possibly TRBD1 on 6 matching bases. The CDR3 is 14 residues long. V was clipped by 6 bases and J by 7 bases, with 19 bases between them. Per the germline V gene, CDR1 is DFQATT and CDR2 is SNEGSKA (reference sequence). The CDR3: CSALQGGRGQPQHF. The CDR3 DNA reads TGCAGTGCCCTACAGGGCGGGCGGGGACAGCCCCAGCATTTT.

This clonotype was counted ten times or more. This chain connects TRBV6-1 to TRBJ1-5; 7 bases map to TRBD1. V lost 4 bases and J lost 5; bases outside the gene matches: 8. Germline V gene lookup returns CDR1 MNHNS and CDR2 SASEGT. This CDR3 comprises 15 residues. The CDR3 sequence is CASSGVRGGDQPQHF. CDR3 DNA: TGTGCCAGCAGTGGAGTCAGGGGGGGAGATCAGCCCCAGCATTTT.

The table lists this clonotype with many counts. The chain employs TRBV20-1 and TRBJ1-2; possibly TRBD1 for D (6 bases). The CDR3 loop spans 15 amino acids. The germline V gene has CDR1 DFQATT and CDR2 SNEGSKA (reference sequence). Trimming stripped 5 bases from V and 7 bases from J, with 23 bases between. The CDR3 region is CSADSQPTGSLGYTF. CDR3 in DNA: TGCAGTGCTGATAGTCAACCAACAGGGAGTCTTGGCTACACCTTC.

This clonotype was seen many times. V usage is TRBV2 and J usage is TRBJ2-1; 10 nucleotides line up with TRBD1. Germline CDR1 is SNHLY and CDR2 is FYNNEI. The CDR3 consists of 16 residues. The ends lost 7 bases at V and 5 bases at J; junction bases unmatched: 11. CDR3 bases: TGTGCCAGCACAAAGCTCCGGGGACAGGGGAACAATGAGCAGTTCTTC. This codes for CASTKLRGQGNNEQFF.

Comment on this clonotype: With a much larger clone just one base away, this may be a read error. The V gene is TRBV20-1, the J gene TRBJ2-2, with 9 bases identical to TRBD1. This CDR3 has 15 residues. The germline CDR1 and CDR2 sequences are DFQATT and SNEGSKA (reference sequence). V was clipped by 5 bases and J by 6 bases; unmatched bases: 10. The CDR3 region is CSASGQGARAGELFF. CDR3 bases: TGCAGTGCTTCGGGACAGGGAGCCCGGGCCGGGGAGCTGTTTTTT.

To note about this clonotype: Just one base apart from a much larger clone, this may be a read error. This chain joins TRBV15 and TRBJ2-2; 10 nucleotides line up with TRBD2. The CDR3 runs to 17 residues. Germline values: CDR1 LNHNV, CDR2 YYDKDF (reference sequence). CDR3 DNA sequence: TGTGCCACCAGCAGACTAGCGGGGGCCCGAGGCACCGGGGAGCTGTCTTTT. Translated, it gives CATSRLAGARGTGELSF.

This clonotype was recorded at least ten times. CDR3 nucleotides: TGCAGCGTTGCCAGAGACAGTGAAGCTTTCTTT. This translates into CSVARDSEAFF. V is TRBV29-1 and J is TRBJ1-1; tentative D call: TRBD1 (5 bases). Germline lookup yields CDR1 SQVTM and CDR2 ANQGSEA. V was clipped by 4 bases and J by 7 bases, with 10 bases between them. This CDR3 has 11 amino acids.

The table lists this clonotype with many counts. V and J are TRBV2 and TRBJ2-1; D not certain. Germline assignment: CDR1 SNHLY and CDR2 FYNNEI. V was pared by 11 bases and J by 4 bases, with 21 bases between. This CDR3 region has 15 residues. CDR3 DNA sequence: TGTGCCGGCAACCCACTTAGTCCCATTTACAATGAGCAGTTCTTC. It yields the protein CAGNPLSPIYNEQFF.

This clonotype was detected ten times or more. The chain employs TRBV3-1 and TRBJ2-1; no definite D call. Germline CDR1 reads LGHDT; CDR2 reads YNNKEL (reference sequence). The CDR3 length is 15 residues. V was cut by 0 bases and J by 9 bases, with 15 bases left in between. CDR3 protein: CASSQDAARPGEQFF. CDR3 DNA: TGTGCCAGCAGCCAAGATGCGGCGCGGCCAGGTGAGCAGTTCTTC.